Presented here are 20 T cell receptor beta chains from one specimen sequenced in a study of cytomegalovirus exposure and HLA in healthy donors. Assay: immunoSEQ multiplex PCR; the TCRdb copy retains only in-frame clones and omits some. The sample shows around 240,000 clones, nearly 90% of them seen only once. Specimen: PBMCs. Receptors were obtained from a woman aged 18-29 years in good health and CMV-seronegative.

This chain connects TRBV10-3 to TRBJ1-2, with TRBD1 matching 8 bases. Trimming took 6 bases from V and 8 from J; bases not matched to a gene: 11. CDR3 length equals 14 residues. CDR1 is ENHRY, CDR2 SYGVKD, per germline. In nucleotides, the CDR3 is TGTGCCATCAGATTAGGACAGGGAATAGAGGGCTACACCTTC. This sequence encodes CAIRLGQGIEGYTF.

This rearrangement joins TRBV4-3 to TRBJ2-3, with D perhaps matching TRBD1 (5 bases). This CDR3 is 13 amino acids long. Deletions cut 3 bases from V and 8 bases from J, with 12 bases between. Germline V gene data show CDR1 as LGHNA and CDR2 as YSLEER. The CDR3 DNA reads TGCGCCAGCAGCCAGGGGCATGAGAGTACGCAGTATTTT. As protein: CASSQGHESTQYF.

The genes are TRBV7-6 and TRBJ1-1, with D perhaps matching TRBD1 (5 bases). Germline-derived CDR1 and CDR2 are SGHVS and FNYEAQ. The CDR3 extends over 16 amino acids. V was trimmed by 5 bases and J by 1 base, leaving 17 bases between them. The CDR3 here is CASSQPKDSSNTEAFF. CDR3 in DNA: TGTGCCAGCAGCCAACCTAAAGACAGCTCGAACACTGAAGCTTTCTTT.

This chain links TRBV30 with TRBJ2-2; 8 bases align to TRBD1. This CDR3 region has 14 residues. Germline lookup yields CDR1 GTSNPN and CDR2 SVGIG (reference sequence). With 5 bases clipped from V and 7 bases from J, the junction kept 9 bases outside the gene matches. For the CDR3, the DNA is TGTGCCTGGGGGGGACAGGCCGCGAGCGGGGAGCTGTTTTTT. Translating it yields CAWGGQAASGELFF.

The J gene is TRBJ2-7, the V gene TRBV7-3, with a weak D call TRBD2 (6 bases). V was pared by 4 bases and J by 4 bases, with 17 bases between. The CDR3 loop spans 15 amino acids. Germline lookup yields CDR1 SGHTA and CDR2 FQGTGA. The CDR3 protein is CASSSRSSGRYEQYF. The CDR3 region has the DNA TGTGCCAGCAGCTCACGGAGTTCAGGGAGGTACGAGCAGTACTTC.

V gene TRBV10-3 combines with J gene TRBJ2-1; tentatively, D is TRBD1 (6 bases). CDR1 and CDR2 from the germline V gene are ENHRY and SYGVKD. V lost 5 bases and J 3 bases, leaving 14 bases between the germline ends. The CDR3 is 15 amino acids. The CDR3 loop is CAISTGTPDYNEQFF. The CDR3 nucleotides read TGTGCCATCAGTACCGGGACACCCGACTACAATGAGCAGTTCTTC.

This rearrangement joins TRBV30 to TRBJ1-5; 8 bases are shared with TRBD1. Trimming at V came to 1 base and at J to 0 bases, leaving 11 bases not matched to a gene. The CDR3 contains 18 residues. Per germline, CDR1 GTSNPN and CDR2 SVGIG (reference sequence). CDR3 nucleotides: TGTGCCTGGAGTGAAAAGGACAGGGAGACATATAGCAATCAGCCCCAGCATTTT. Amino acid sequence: CAWSEKDRETYSNQPQHF.

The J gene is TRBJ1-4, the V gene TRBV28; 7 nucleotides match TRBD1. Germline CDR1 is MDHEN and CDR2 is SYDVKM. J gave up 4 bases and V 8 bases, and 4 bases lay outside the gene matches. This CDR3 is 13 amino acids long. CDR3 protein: CASWTGDNEKLFF. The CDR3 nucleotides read TGTGCCAGCTGGACAGGAGATAATGAAAAACTGTTTTTT.

In DNA form, the CDR3 reads TGTGCCAGCAGCAGAATACCCGGGACAGGGTACTACGGGGAGCTGTTTTTT. Its translation: CASSRIPGTGYYGELFF. This chain joins TRBV7-6 and TRBJ2-2; 9 bases agree with TRBD1. Germline-derived CDR1 and CDR2 are SGHVS and FNYEAQ. V lost 5 bases, J lost 7 bases, and 14 bases stayed unmatched. The CDR3 extends over 17 amino acids.

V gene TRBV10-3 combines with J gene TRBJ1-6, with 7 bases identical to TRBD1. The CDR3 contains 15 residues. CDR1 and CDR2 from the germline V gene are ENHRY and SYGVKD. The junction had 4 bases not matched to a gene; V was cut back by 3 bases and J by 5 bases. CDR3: CAISEPQGNNSPLHF. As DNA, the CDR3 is TGTGCCATCAGTGAACCACAGGGGAATAATTCACCCCTCCACTTT.

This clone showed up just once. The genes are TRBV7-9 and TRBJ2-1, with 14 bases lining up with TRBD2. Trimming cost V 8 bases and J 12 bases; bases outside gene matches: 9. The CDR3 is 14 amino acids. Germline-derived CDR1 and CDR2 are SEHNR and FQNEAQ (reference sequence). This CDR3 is CASLGTSGGVGQFF. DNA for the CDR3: TGTGCCAGCCTCGGGACTAGCGGGGGAGTAGGGCAGTTCTTC.

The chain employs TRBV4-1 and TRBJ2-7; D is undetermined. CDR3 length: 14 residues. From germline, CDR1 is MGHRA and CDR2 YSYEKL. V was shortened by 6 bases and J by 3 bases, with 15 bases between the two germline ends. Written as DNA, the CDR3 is TGCGCCAGCAGTCCGGTAAACCTACTCTACGAGCAGTACTTC. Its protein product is CASSPVNLLYEQYF.

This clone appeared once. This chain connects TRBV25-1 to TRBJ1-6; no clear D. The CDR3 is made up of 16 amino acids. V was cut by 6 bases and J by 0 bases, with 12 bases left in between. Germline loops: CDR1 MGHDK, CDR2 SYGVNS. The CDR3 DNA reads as TGTGCCAGCAGCCGGGGTGGAAGCTCCTATAATTCACCCCTCCACTTT. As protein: CASSRGGSSYNSPLHF. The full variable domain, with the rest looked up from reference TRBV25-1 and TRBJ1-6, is EADIYQTPRYLVIGTGKKITLECSQTMGHDKMYWYQQDPGMELHLIHYSYGVNSTEKGDLSSESTVSRIRTEHFPLTLESARPSHTSQYLCASSRGGSSYNSPLHFGNGTRLTVT.

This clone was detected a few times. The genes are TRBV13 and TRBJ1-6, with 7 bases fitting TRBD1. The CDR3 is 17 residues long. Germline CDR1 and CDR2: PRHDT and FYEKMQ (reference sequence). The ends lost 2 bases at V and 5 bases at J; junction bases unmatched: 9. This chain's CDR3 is CASSLMVFGTDNSPLHF. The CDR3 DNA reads TGTGCCAGCAGCTTAATGGTGTTTGGGACAGATAATTCACCCCTCCACTTT.

CDR3 coding DNA: TGTGCCAGCTCACCAATGGCGGGGAGATACAATGAGCAGTTCTTC. Encoded protein: CASSPMAGRYNEQFF. The chain couples TRBV18 to TRBJ2-1, with D possibly TRBD2 on 6 matching bases. CDR1 and CDR2 (germline): KGHSH, LQKENI. The CDR3 loop spans 15 amino acids. Between the trimmed V and J ends, which lost 2 bases and 4 bases, there was a span of 12 bases.

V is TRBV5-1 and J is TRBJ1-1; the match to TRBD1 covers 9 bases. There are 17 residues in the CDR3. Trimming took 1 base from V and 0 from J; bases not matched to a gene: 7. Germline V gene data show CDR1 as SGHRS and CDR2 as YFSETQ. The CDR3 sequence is CASSLNSGTGMNTEAFF. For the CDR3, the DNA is TGCGCCAGCAGCTTGAACTCCGGGACAGGGATGAACACTGAAGCTTTCTTT.

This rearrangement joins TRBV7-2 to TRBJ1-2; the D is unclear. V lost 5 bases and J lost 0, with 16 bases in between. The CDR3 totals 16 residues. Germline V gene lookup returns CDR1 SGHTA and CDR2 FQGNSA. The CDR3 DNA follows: TGTGCCAGCAGCCCCGGTGGATTACAGACTAACTATGGCTACACCTTC. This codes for CASSPGGLQTNYGYTF.

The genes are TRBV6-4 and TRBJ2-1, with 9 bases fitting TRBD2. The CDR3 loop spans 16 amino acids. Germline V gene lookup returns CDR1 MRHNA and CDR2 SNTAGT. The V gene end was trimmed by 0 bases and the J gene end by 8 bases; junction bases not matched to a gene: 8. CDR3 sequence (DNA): TGTGCCAGCAGTGACTCCGGCGGGGGGGCTTTCGATGAGCAGTTCTTC. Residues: CASSDSGGGAFDEQFF.

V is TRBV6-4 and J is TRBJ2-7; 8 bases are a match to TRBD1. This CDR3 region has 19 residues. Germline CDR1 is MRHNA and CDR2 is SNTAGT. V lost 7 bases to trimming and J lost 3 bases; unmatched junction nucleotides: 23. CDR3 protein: CASNKKDRAPRRPIYEQYF. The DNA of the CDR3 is TGTGCCAGCAACAAAAAGGACAGGGCACCCCGAAGACCTATCTACGAGCAGTACTTC.

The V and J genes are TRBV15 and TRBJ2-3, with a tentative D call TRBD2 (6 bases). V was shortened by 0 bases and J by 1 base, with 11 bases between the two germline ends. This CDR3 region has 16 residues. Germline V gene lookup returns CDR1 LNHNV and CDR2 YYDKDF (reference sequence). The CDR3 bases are TGTGCCACCAGCAGAGATCGACTAGAGCGCACAGATACGCAGTATTTT. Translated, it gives CATSRDRLERTDTQYF.